The sequence of this TCR beta chain was determined in a study of blood T cell repertoires in COVID-19. Trimming stripped 2 bases from V and 7 bases from J, with 9 bases between. The CDR3 loop spans 13 amino acids. TCRdb keeps only in-frame clones here, not all; method: immunoSEQ multiplex PCR. The sample shows around 31,000 clones, 86% of them seen only once. This rearrangement joins TRBV12-3 or TRBV12-4 to TRBJ1-5; D gene ambiguous. The sequenced material came from peripheral blood. The source of this sequence is a human donor with active COVID-19. The donor label of this sample is uncertain. CDR3 nucleotide sequence: TGTGCCAGCAGTTTATACCCGGGACAGCCCCAGCATTTT. Its translation is CASSLYPGQPQHF.